This is a list of T cell receptor beta chains from one sample in a study of blood T cell repertoires in COVID-19. The method was immunoSEQ multiplex PCR; TCRdb's version includes in-frame clones alone and lacks a portion of them. This sample carries 300,000 to 450,000 clones, roughly nine tenths of them seen once, and the ten largest clones take 3% to 4%. The specimen was peripheral blood. These receptors all come from a woman in her sixties or seventies with COVID-19, enrolled during active disease. CDR3s leave out the opening cysteine and the closing phenylalanine or tryptophan. Fields, in order: V gene, clone size, J gene, CDR3 protein. Clone size, where shown, is once, few, many, or a class for clones that have expanded.

TRBV3-1/TRBV3-2,.,TRBJ1-2,ASSLGQGAYGYT
TRBV6-6,.,TRBJ2-7,ASSYASGSYEQY
TRBV6-5,.,TRBJ1-2,ASSYSGSYGYT
TRBV5-5,.,TRBJ2-7,ASSLGPSGVSYEQY
TRBV7-9,.,TRBJ2-7,ASSLSQGISYEQY
TRBV5-1,.,TRBJ2-1,ASSPSGGAYNEQF
TRBV3-1/TRBV3-2,.,TRBJ2-1,ASSHYRSSGGALVDEQF
TRBV2,.,TRBJ1-1,ASSEWGGTEAF
TRBV4-2,.,TRBJ2-5,ASSQEGGQETQY
TRBV11-3,once,TRBJ2-5,ASSLGSGGSETQY
TRBV3-1/TRBV3-2,.,TRBJ1-1,ASSQDLGSAGDTEAF
TRBV28,.,TRBJ1-6,VTNRQGSNSPLH
TRBV6-6,.,TRBJ1-2,ASSPTGVPYGYT
TRBV18,.,TRBJ1-5,ASSPSGDMKPQH
TRBV28,.,TRBJ1-2,ASSQGGYGYT
TRBV30,.,TRBJ1-6,AWSLWGAWSPLH
TRBV5-1,.,TRBJ2-3,ASSSAGGTDTQY
TRBV6-5,.,TRBJ1-4,ASSSGGLLF
TRBV2,.,TRBJ2-5,ATHGTTLGTQY
TRBV18,once,TRBJ2-2,ASSPPGRIGPNTGELF
TRBV4-1,.,TRBJ1-3,ASSQGQGLDTIY
TRBV4-2,.,TRBJ2-2,ASSQGEAGVGELF
TRBV28,.,TRBJ1-1,ASSLTGNTEAF
TRBV5-1,.,TRBJ2-1,ASSPGGTSGGNEQF
TRBV27,.,TRBJ2-1,ASSSPGSGTVSYNEQF
TRBV28,.,TRBJ2-7,ASSLGQPYEQY
TRBV3-1/TRBV3-2,.,TRBJ2-7,ASSHSPGGAPWSYEQY
TRBV2,.,TRBJ2-7,ASSKEGYEQY
TRBV20-1,.,TRBJ1-2,SPDGYT
TRBV4-1,.,TRBJ2-3,ASNPLGLAGGARRNTQY
TRBV4-1,once,TRBJ2-7,ASSQGPAYEQY
TRBV5-6,.,TRBJ1-4,ASSLLGQDPNEKLF
TRBV18,.,TRBJ1-5,ASSPTGANQPQH
TRBV5-1,once,TRBJ2-4,ASSSSGTKNIQY
TRBV12-3/TRBV12-4,.,TRBJ1-2,ASSFRGHTIDT
TRBV5-1,once,TRBJ1-6,ASSWTAGQGNSPLH
TRBV5-1,.,TRBJ2-7,ASSLVPREQY
TRBV2,.,TRBJ1-2,ASSTGGGYGYT
TRBV2,.,TRBJ1-5,ASNRQGTSNQPQH
TRBV5-6,.,TRBJ1-6,ASSPRAGQGKPLH
TRBV27,.,TRBJ1-5,ASSLASYSNQPQH
TRBV5-5,.,TRBJ1-1,ASSLAGRGTEAF
TRBV5-1,.,TRBJ1-4,ASSLANRGNEKLF
TRBV2,.,TRBJ1-5,ASSYNQPQH
TRBV11-2,once,TRBJ2-1,ASSPTGRDFRRGEQF
TRBV7-2,.,TRBJ2-1,ASSFTGGSYNEQF
TRBV5-1,.,TRBJ1-2,ASSLDRVYGYT
TRBV6-5,.,TRBJ1-5,ASSYSRGNQPQH
TRBV27,once,TRBJ1-6,ASSFEGIDRASLSLH
TRBV2,.,TRBJ1-6,ASRRTYNSPLH
TRBV2,.,TRBJ1-3,ASTGALGGNTIY
TRBV7-9,.,TRBJ1-1,ASIYRGIRNTEAF
TRBV7-6,.,TRBJ1-2,ASSSSTGGYGYT
TRBV30,.,TRBJ1-6,AWSNGRPHSPLH
TRBV19,.,TRBJ1-1,ASSIPRTVMNTEAF